What follows are 10 T cell receptor beta chains derived from one specimen sequenced in a study of blood T cell repertoires in COVID-19. Sequencing used immunoSEQ multiplex PCR; TCRdb keeps in-frame clones, though not all of them. The sample carries some 65,000 clones, roughly 87% recorded once. Sample: peripheral blood. The origin of the receptors is a man aged 80 or over with acute or convalescent COVID-19.

Worth noting for this clone: A read error may produce the germline difference seen at one junction end. This chain uses TRBV25-1 with TRBJ1-1; D may be TRBD1 (6 bases). This CDR3 comprises 17 residues. Germline loops: CDR1 MGHDK, CDR2 SYGVNS. CDR3 coding DNA: TGTGCCGGCAGTGATAGTGGTCGGGGGGGGCTGAACACTGAAGCTTTCTTT. Translated: CAGSDSGRGGLNTEAFF.

V gene TRBV11-3 combines with J gene TRBJ2-7, with 9 bases identical to TRBD2. V shed 3 bases, J shed 2 bases, and the junction held 8 bases outside the gene matches. Germline V lookup: CDR1 SGHNT, CDR2 YENEEA. CDR3 length: 16 amino acids. The CDR3 spells CASSFEASGTPYEQYF. The CDR3 DNA follows: TGTGCCAGCAGCTTCGAGGCTAGCGGGACTCCCTACGAGCAGTACTTC.

V is TRBV11-3 and J is TRBJ2-7; D perhaps matches TRBD1 (6 bases). Germline assignment: CDR1 SGHNT and CDR2 YENEEA. V lost 0 bases to trimming and J lost 6 bases, with 15 bases between them. The CDR3 consists of 15 residues. The CDR3 is CASSLDPTGLGEQYF. The CDR3 DNA reads as TGTGCCAGCAGCTTAGATCCCACAGGGTTAGGCGAGCAGTACTTC.

This sequence joins TRBV6-1 and TRBJ1-1, with 7 positions matching TRBD1. CDR3 length equals 12 residues. The junction had 3 bases not matched to a gene; V was cut back by 3 bases and J by 8 bases. CDR1 and CDR2 from the germline V gene are MNHNS and SASEGT. CDR3 coding DNA: TGTGCCAGCAGTGATCGGGACAGAGAAGCTTTCTTT. It specifies CASSDRDREAFF.

The chain couples TRBV3-1 (or the pseudogene TRBV3-2) to TRBJ2-1; 9 nucleotides line up with TRBD2. J gave up 7 bases and V 5 bases, and 12 bases lay outside the gene matches. CDR3 length: 16 amino acids. Germline loops: CDR1 LGHDT, CDR2 YNNKEL (reference sequence). The CDR3 loop is CASSSDQREVGNEQFF. The CDR3 nucleotides read TGTGCCAGCAGCTCCGACCAGCGGGAGGTTGGGAATGAGCAGTTCTTC.

V usage is TRBV6-5 and J usage is TRBJ2-1; D perhaps matches TRBD2 (5 bases). Deletions cut 6 bases from V and 5 bases from J, with 17 bases between. The V gene's germline CDR1 is MNHEY and CDR2 SVGAGI. This CDR3 has 15 residues. The CDR3 loop is CASRANHRGNNEQFF. The CDR3 DNA follows: TGTGCCAGCAGAGCGAATCACCGGGGAAACAATGAGCAGTTCTTC.

This chain uses TRBV4-2 with TRBJ1-1, with D perhaps TRBD1 (5 bases). The germline CDR1 and CDR2 sequences are LGHNA and YNFKEQ. V was trimmed by 4 bases and J by 4 bases, leaving 19 bases between them. The CDR3 is made up of 16 amino acids. The CDR3 DNA reads as TGTGCCAGCAGCCGGGGGGGGATTAGGGATGGCACTGAAGCTTTCTTT. Translation gives CASSRGGIRDGTEAFF.

The chain carries TRBV5-1 and TRBJ2-2, with D hard to call. CDR1 SGHRS and CDR2 YFSETQ come from the germline V gene. Trimming cost V 6 bases and J 0 bases, with 18 bases left between them. The CDR3 consists of 17 residues. The CDR3 loop reads CASTLLGSGSNTGELFF. CDR3 DNA sequence: TGCGCCAGCACTCTTCTCGGGTCGGGTTCGAACACCGGGGAGCTGTTTTTT.

This chain links TRBV6-1 with TRBJ1-5; 9 bases are shared with TRBD1. The length of the CDR3 is 19 residues. The V gene end was trimmed by 3 bases and the J gene end by 0 bases; junction bases not matched to a gene: 12. CDR1 MNHNS and CDR2 SASEGT come from the germline V gene. For the CDR3, the DNA is TGTGCCAGCAGTGACCTGGACAGGGGTGAGACCCTTAGCAATCAGCCCCAGCATTTT. Its translation: CASSDLDRGETLSNQPQHF.

In its sample, this clone was seen a few times. This chain connects TRBV11-2 to TRBJ1-2, with D perhaps TRBD1 (6 bases). Germline lookup yields CDR1 SGHAT and CDR2 FQNNGV. The CDR3 has 14 residues. V was trimmed by 5 bases and J by 8 bases, leaving 18 bases between them. CDR3 residues: CASSTVRGWGGYTF. CDR3 nucleotides: TGTGCCAGCAGCACCGTCAGGGGCTGGGGGGGCTACACCTTC.